Shown below are 25 T cell receptor beta chains from a single sample sequenced in a study of blood T cell repertoires in COVID-19. Profiled with immunoSEQ multiplex PCR; TCRdb holds only in-frame clones, not every one. The table lists 150,000 to 200,000 clones, 87% of them singletons. Sequencing was carried out using peripheral blood. These receptors came from a man aged 55-75 years with active or convalescent COVID-19.

The rearrangement uses TRBV7-9 and TRBJ2-3, with 10 bases aligning to TRBD2. Germline values: CDR1 SEHNR, CDR2 FQNEAQ (reference sequence). This CDR3 is built from 18 residues. V lost 5 bases to trimming and J lost 2 bases; unmatched junction nucleotides: 13. DNA for the CDR3: TGTGCCAGCAGCCCGGCAGCGGGGGGGCGGAGGTCCACAGATACGCAGTATTTT. Protein product: CASSPAAGGRRSTDTQYF. Complete variable domain (other parts from reference TRBV7-9 and TRBJ2-3): DTGVSQNPRHKITKRGQNVTFRCDPISEHNRLYWYRQTLGQGPEFLTYFQNEAQLEKSRLLSDRFSAERPKGSFSTLEIQRTEQGDSAMYLCASSPAAGGRRSTDTQYFGPGTRLTVL.

The rearrangement uses TRBV7-9 and TRBJ2-7; TRBD2 matches at 10 bases. The CDR3 contains 15 residues. CDR1 and CDR2 from the germline V gene are SEHNR and FQNEAQ (reference sequence). Germline trimming cut 1 base from V and 2 bases from J; bases unmatched to any gene: 2. The CDR3 DNA sequence: TGTGCCAGCAGCTTAGGTACTAGCGGGACCTACGAGCAGTACTTC. This codes for CASSLGTSGTYEQYF.

The CDR3 here is CASSLSAVMNTEAFF. CDR3 nucleotides: TGCGCCAGCAGCTTGAGTGCAGTCATGAACACTGAAGCTTTCTTT. The chain has TRBV5-1 and TRBJ1-1; D not resolved. CDR1 and CDR2 from the germline V gene are SGHRS and YFSETQ. CDR3 length equals 15 residues. V lost 1 base and J 0 bases, leaving 10 bases between the germline ends.

This chain links TRBV3-1 (or the pseudogene TRBV3-2) with TRBJ1-1; unclear D gene. The CDR3 is made up of 15 amino acids. Germline CDR1 and CDR2: LGHDT and YNNKEL (reference sequence). Deletions cut 1 base from V and 2 bases from J, with 11 bases between. The CDR3 DNA is TGTGCCAGCAGCCAAGCCCCGGGTGGTAACACTGAAGCTTTCTTT. Amino acids: CASSQAPGGNTEAFF.

V usage is TRBV6-5 and J usage is TRBJ1-1; weak D call: TRBD1 (6 bases). The V and J ends lost 6 bases and 0 bases respectively, with 11 bases between them. The germline CDR1 and CDR2 sequences are MNHEY and SVGAGI. The CDR3 is 14 residues long. The CDR3 DNA follows: TGTGCCAGCAGCCTGACAGGTCTGAACACTGAAGCTTTCTTT. Its protein product is CASSLTGLNTEAFF.

The chain recombines TRBV7-4 with TRBJ1-2, with D possibly matching TRBD1 (6 bases). The V end lost 2 bases, the J end lost 6 bases, and 16 bases lay between the germline ends. The CDR3 is made up of 15 amino acids. The germline V gene encodes CDR1 SGHVT and CDR2 SQSDAQ. The CDR3 spells CASSLYAGVGNGYTF. CDR3 nucleotide sequence: TGTGCCAGCAGCTTATATGCAGGGGTAGGAAATGGCTACACCTTC. The variable domain in full, completed from reference TRBV7-4 and TRBJ1-2, reads GAGVSQSPRYKVAKRGRDVALRCDSISGHVTLYWYRQTLGQGSEVLTYSQSDAQRDKSGRPSGRFSAERPERSVSTLKIQRTEQGDSAVYLCASSLYAGVGNGYTFGSGTRLTVV.

This chain links TRBV15 with TRBJ2-1, with D possibly TRBD1 on 6 matching bases. The CDR3 sequence is 15 residues long. Germline CDR1 and CDR2: LNHNV and YYDKDF (reference sequence). V lost 0 bases to trimming and J lost 4 bases, with 10 bases between them. CDR3 sequence (DNA): TGTGCCACCAGCAGAGATCAGGGGTTATACAATGAGCAGTTCTTC. As protein: CATSRDQGLYNEQFF.

This clone was detected only once. It is unclear where the CDR3 begins or ends on the DNA, so no DNA is shown, and the CDR3 is as TCRdb lists it. The CDR3 protein is CASSKVVGQGSGNTIYF. This chain uses TRBV21-1 with TRBJ1-3; the table's D call, TRBD1, has no DNA check behind it. TRBV21-1 is tagged as a pseudogene. Counting both end residues, the CDR3 totals 17 amino acids.

Regarding this clone: Its ends do not fully match the called genes, so a read error is possible. The rearrangement links TRBV5-1 to TRBJ2-2; 11 positions agree with TRBD2. The CDR3 loop spans 17 amino acids. Per the germline V gene, CDR1 is SGHRS and CDR2 is YFSETQ. The CDR3 DNA reads TGCGTCAGCAGCTTGTTGACTAGCGGGGCGAACACCGGGGAGCTGTTTTTT. As protein: CVSSLLTSGANTGELFF. The full variable domain, with the rest looked up from reference TRBV5-1 and TRBJ2-2, is KAGVTQTPRYLIKTRGQQVTLSCSPISGHRSVSWYQQTPGQGLQFLFEYFSETQRNKGNFPGRFSGRQFSNSRSEMNVSTLELGDSALYLCVSSLLTSGANTGELFFGEGSRLTVL.

The chain has TRBV5-1 and TRBJ1-5; 10 bases line up with TRBD1. V was clipped by 0 bases and J by 9 bases; unmatched bases: 9. CDR1 and CDR2 from the germline V gene are SGHRS and YFSETQ. CDR3 length: 16 amino acids. CDR3 in DNA: TGCGCCAGCAGCTTGGTATATCGGGACAGGGGATGGCCCCAGCATTTT. Residues: CASSLVYRDRGWPQHF. The variable domain in full, completed from reference TRBV5-1 and TRBJ1-5, reads KAGVTQTPRYLIKTRGQQVTLSCSPISGHRSVSWYQQTPGQGLQFLFEYFSETQRNKGNFPGRFSGRQFSNSRSEMNVSTLELGDSALYLCASSLVYRDRGWPQHFGDGTRLSIL.

The chain employs TRBV20-1 and TRBJ1-3; D possibly corresponds to TRBD1 (5 bases). V was pared by 3 bases and J by 6 bases, with 15 bases between. The CDR3 sequence is 14 residues long. Germline CDR1 is DFQATT and CDR2 is SNEGSKA (reference sequence). The CDR3 spells CSASFQGMQNTIYF. Here the CDR3 DNA reads TGCAGTGCTAGTTTTCAGGGTATGCAAAACACCATATATTTT.

A few counts support this clone. V is TRBV11-2 and J is TRBJ2-2; D may be TRBD1 (5 bases). Trimming pared 4 bases from V and 7 bases from J, leaving 10 bases between. CDR3 length equals 13 residues. Germline V gene sequence: CDR1 SGHAT, CDR2 FQNNGV. CDR3 in DNA: TGTGCCAGCAGCTCCCAGGGTTACGGGGAGCTGTTTTTT. Protein product: CASSSQGYGELFF.

The chain is built from TRBV11-2 and TRBJ2-2; TRBD2 agrees at 10 bases. CDR3 length: 15 residues. J lost 6 bases, V lost 11 bases, and 12 bases had no gene match. The germline CDR1 and CDR2 sequences are SGHAT and FQNNGV. The CDR3 DNA reads as TGTGCCTCTCGAGTGAGCGGGGGGGCCCCCGGGGAGCTGTTTTTT. Translating gives CASRVSGGAPGELFF.

This chain uses TRBV7-8 with TRBJ1-2; perhaps TRBD1 as D (6 bases). V dropped 1 base and J dropped 7 bases, with 16 bases sitting between them. This CDR3 has 15 residues. Looked up from germline, CDR1 is SGHVS and CDR2 is FQNEAQ. The DNA for the CDR3 is TGTGCCAGCAGCTTAGGAGGGGGGGTTGGTGCTGGCTACACCTTC. Translation gives CASSLGGGVGAGYTF.

The chain combines TRBV2 with TRBJ1-1; 7 bases align to TRBD1. The CDR3 contains 15 residues. The germline CDR1 and CDR2 sequences are SNHLY and FYNNEI. The trim removed 3 bases at V and 5 bases at J, leaving 9 bases unmatched. The chain's CDR3 is CASSETGRGRTEAFF. The CDR3 DNA reads TGTGCCAGCAGTGAGACAGGGAGAGGCCGGACTGAAGCTTTCTTT.

The chain has TRBV2 and TRBJ2-3; D is perhaps TRBD1 (6 bases). CDR3 length: 17 residues. The V and J ends lost 0 bases and 4 bases respectively, with 17 bases between them. The V gene's germline CDR1 is SNHLY and CDR2 FYNNEI. The CDR3 protein is CASSEAPAGAGSDTQYF. CDR3 coding DNA: TGTGCCAGCAGTGAAGCTCCCGCAGGGGCGGGTTCAGATACGCAGTATTTT.

The chain combines TRBV18 with TRBJ1-2; D unclear. CDR1 is KGHSH and CDR2 is LQKENI in the germline V gene. CDR3 length: 15 residues. V gave up 3 bases and J gave up 2 bases, with 13 bases separating them. DNA for the CDR3: TGTGCCAGCTCACCTTCAGATCAGGTCAACTATGGCTACACCTTC. As protein: CASSPSDQVNYGYTF.

In regard to this clone: This same CDR3 is encoded by further DNA sequences in the sample. V is TRBV7-9 and J is TRBJ2-1; weak D call: TRBD2 (5 bases). V was trimmed by 0 bases and J by 7 bases, leaving 7 bases between them. CDR3 size: 13 residues. The germline V gene encodes CDR1 SEHNR and CDR2 FQNEAQ (reference sequence). DNA of the CDR3: TGTGCCAGCAGCTTAGCCTCGGGGAATGAGCAGTTCTTC. It codes for CASSLASGNEQFF.

V gene TRBV19 combines with J gene TRBJ1-1; TRBD1 is a possible D gene (6 bases). This CDR3 is 15 amino acids long. The V end lost 4 bases, the J end lost 6 bases, and 18 bases lay between the germline ends. The germline CDR1 and CDR2 sequences are LNHDA and SQIVND (reference sequence). The CDR3 sequence is CASSTPGGRWAEAFF. The CDR3 nucleotides are TGTGCCAGTAGTACTCCCGGGGGGCGCTGGGCTGAAGCTTTCTTT.

The J gene is TRBJ1-6, the V gene TRBV30, with no clear D. Germline-derived CDR1 and CDR2 are GTSNPN and SVGIG (reference sequence). V lost 2 bases and J 8 bases, leaving 10 bases between the germline ends. The CDR3 is 13 residues long. The CDR3 coding sequence is TGTGCCTGGAGTCTGGTGAGGGATTCACCCCTCCACTTT. Its translation: CAWSLVRDSPLHF.

V and J are TRBV4-1 and TRBJ2-3; TRBD2 matches at 7 bases. The V gene's germline CDR1 is MGHRA and CDR2 YSYEKL. CDR3 length: 17 residues. Unmatched junction bases numbered 9, after V lost 3 bases and J lost 0 bases. The DNA for the CDR3 is TGCGCCAGCAGCCATTCCCGCGGGGGTTCTAGCACAGATACGCAGTATTTT. This codes for CASSHSRGGSSTDTQYF.

This clone showed up just once. The gene calls are TRBV5-1 and TRBJ1-2, with 12 bases matching TRBD1. The V gene end was trimmed by 4 bases and the J gene end by 2 bases; junction bases not matched to a gene: 3. Germline-derived CDR1 and CDR2 are SGHRS and YFSETQ. The CDR3 consists of 15 residues. The CDR3 region is CASSQGTGGNYGYTF. The CDR3 region has the DNA TGCGCCAGCAGCCAGGGGACAGGGGGCAACTATGGCTACACCTTC. Looking up the rest from reference TRBV5-1 and TRBJ1-2 gives the full variable domain: KAGVTQTPRYLIKTRGQQVTLSCSPISGHRSVSWYQQTPGQGLQFLFEYFSETQRNKGNFPGRFSGRQFSNSRSEMNVSTLELGDSALYLCASSQGTGGNYGYTFGSGTRLTVV.

This clone appeared a single time. This chain joins TRBV23-1 and TRBJ1-2; 9 bases match TRBD1. TRBV23-1 is filed as an ORF, its function uncertain. The CDR3 runs 18 residues. The junction had 13 bases not matched to a gene; V was cut back by 1 base and J by 4 bases. The CDR3 nucleotides are TGCGCCAGCAGTCAATTTTGGATGGGACAGGGTGTCTTCTATGGCTACACCTTC. This sequence encodes CASSQFWMGQGVFYGYTF.

The CDR3 sequence: CASSSPGQLNYGYTF. The CDR3 nucleotides are TGTGCCAGCAGCTCACCGGGACAGCTGAACTATGGCTACACCTTC. The chain recombines TRBV13 with TRBJ1-2, with 7 bases fitting TRBD1. CDR1 and CDR2 from the germline V gene are PRHDT and FYEKMQ (reference sequence). This CDR3 comprises 15 residues. The V and J ends lost 4 bases and 2 bases, in that order; junction bases with no gene match: 7.

This clone turned up a few times. The chain has TRBV19 and TRBJ2-2; 8 bases agree with TRBD1. Per germline, CDR1 LNHDA and CDR2 SQIVND (reference sequence). V gave up 5 bases and J gave up 4 bases; unmatched junction bases: 9. The CDR3 covers 16 residues. CDR3 residues: CASSADRGRSTGELFF. The DNA of the CDR3 is TGTGCCAGTAGTGCCGACAGGGGACGGTCCACCGGGGAGCTGTTTTTT.